This T cell receptor (beta chain) was recorded in a study of control samples from healthy donors and cancer patients. The assay was immunoSEQ multiplex PCR, and TCRdb's table has in-frame clones only and misses some. Altogether about 55,000 clones are present, around 97% being singletons, with the ten largest covering around 1.9%. Germline trimming cut 5 bases from V and 2 bases from J; bases unmatched to any gene: 8. This CDR3 has 16 residues. The germline gives CDR1 MDHEN, CDR2 SYDVKM. Input material: blood. The source of this sequence is a woman between 25 and 40 years old in good health. The J gene is TRBJ1-5, the V gene TRBV28; 8 nucleotides agree with TRBD1. CDR3 sequence: CASSPWTGSRNQPQHF. CDR3 DNA sequence: TGTGCCAGCAGTCCATGGACAGGGTCGCGCAATCAGCCCCAGCATTTT.